This TCR beta chain was sequenced during a study of T cell responses to AZD1222 COVID-19 vaccine. Overall study findings and caveats: Following two doses of AZD1222, Spike-specific TCR breadth and depth rose.

Using immunoSEQ multiplex PCR, the repertoire was profiled, and TCRdb retains in-frame clones only, with some absent. This table holds 90,000 to 110,000 clones, around 90% found once. Note on this clone: The antigen remains undetermined.

The ends lost 5 bases at V and 1 base at J; junction bases unmatched: 4. The CDR3 sequence is 14 residues long. Germline CDR1 SEHNR, CDR2 FQNEAQ (reference sequence). The sample was peripheral blood, taken on day 0 of AZD1222 vaccination. The sequence came from an adult in good health. The chain joins TRBV7-9 to TRBJ1-1; 7 bases agree with TRBD1. In DNA form, the CDR3 reads TGTGCCAGCAGCCCAGGGGGGCCGAACACTGAAGCTTTCTTT. As protein: CASSPGGPNTEAFF. Full variable domain (remainder filled in from reference TRBV7-9 and TRBJ1-1): DTGVSQNPRHKITKRGQNVTFRCDPISEHNRLYWYRQTLGQGPEFLTYFQNEAQLEKSRLLSDRFSAERPKGSFSTLEIQRTEQGDSAMYLCASSPGGPNTEAFFGQGTRLTVV.